Each of the 20 T cell receptor beta chains below was sequenced from the same sample in a study of OX40 agonist ivuxolimab in advanced cancers. Libraries were prepared by immunoSEQ multiplex PCR; TCRdb keeps only in-frame clonotypes and omits some of them. The sample includes tens of thousands of clones, approximately 90% of them seen just once. Sequenced material: CD4+ or CD8+ T cells sorted from blood, taken in a trial of the OX40 agonist ivuxolimab. Source of these receptors: an adult with an advanced solid tumor such as melanoma, head and neck, liver or kidney cancer.

The chain recombines TRBV7-9 with TRBJ1-1; TRBD1 might be the D (6 bases). CDR1 is SEHNR, CDR2 FQNEAQ, per germline (reference sequence). The CDR3 runs to 15 residues. Trimming cost V 7 bases and J 4 bases, with 19 bases left between them. The CDR3 reads CASKEQQGSGTEAFF. The CDR3 DNA sequence: TGTGCCAGCAAGGAGCAACAGGGCTCCGGCACTGAAGCTTTCTTT.

The chain combines TRBV11-2 with TRBJ2-7, with 8 bases fitting TRBD2. Germline CDR1 and CDR2: SGHAT and FQNNGV. With V trimmed by 5 bases and J by 3 bases, 9 bases remained unmatched. This CDR3 is built from 15 residues. As DNA, the CDR3 is TGTGCCAGCAGCCCGACCGGGACTAGAGGCTACGAGCAGTACTTC. Amino acids: CASSPTGTRGYEQYF.

This sequence joins TRBV5-6 and TRBJ2-3; the D is unclear. Trimming shortened V by 1 base and J by 4 bases, and 7 bases separated the two germline ends. Germline values: CDR1 SGHDT, CDR2 YYEEEE. This CDR3 region has 13 residues. Here the CDR3 reads CASSLWVSDTQYF. Written as DNA, the CDR3 is TGTGCCAGCAGCTTGTGGGTTTCAGATACGCAGTATTTT.

The chain joins TRBV2 to TRBJ2-7; D unresolved. There are 12 residues in the CDR3. V lost 6 bases and J lost 3, with 9 bases in between. CDR1 is SNHLY and CDR2 is FYNNEI in the germline V gene. CDR3 nucleotides: TGTGCCAGCAGCCCCGGACGCTACGAGCAGTACTTC. Its protein is CASSPGRYEQYF.

V and J are TRBV5-4 and TRBJ1-2; no reliable D call. CDR1 SGHNT and CDR2 YYREEE come from the germline V gene (reference sequence). Trimming shortened V by 1 base and J by 0 bases, and 4 bases separated the two germline ends. This CDR3 has 13 amino acids. The CDR3 DNA is TGTGCCAGCAGCTTGACGGCTAACTATGGCTACACCTTC. Protein: CASSLTANYGYTF.

V and J are TRBV5-1 and TRBJ2-2; weak D call: TRBD1 (6 bases). This CDR3 spans 15 amino acids. V gave up 4 bases and J gave up 3 bases, with 13 bases separating them. Germline V gene data show CDR1 as SGHRS and CDR2 as YFSETQ. As DNA, the CDR3 is TGCGCCAGCAGCCTAGACAGGCCTTACACCGGGGAGCTGTTTTTT. Its protein is CASSLDRPYTGELFF.

The rearrangement joins TRBV4-1 to TRBJ2-4; D is possibly TRBD2 (6 bases). This CDR3 has 13 residues. V was pared by 1 base and J by 8 bases, with 9 bases between. Germline V CDR1 and CDR2: MGHRA, YSYEKL. The CDR3 coding sequence is TGCGCCAGCAGCCAAGGGCCTAGCGACATTCAGTACTTC. It is translated as CASSQGPSDIQYF.

The chain recombines TRBV27 with TRBJ1-1; 9 nucleotides line up with TRBD1. The V gene end was trimmed by 5 bases and the J gene end by 5 bases; junction bases not matched to a gene: 9. From germline, CDR1 is MNHEY and CDR2 SMNVEV (reference sequence). The CDR3 totals 15 residues. Here the CDR3 reads CASSPTTGGVTEAFF. Written as DNA, the CDR3 is TGTGCCAGCAGTCCCACGACAGGGGGAGTTACTGAAGCTTTCTTT.

The chain couples TRBV7-9 to TRBJ2-3; D is possibly TRBD2 (5 bases). Germline assignment: CDR1 SEHNR and CDR2 FQNEAQ (reference sequence). The CDR3 contains 15 residues. Trimming pared 3 bases from V and 2 bases from J, leaving 12 bases between. CDR3 coding DNA: TGTGCCAGCAGCTTTGGAGGCCAGTTCACAGATACGCAGTATTTT. As protein: CASSFGGQFTDTQYF.

V is TRBV2 and J is TRBJ2-5; D possibly corresponds to TRBD2 (6 bases). There are 15 residues in the CDR3. CDR1 is SNHLY and CDR2 is FYNNEI in the germline V gene. V was clipped by 6 bases and J by 2 bases, with 16 bases between them. CDR3 nucleotides: TGTGCCAGCAGAGACCATAGACTAGTACAAGAGACCCAGTACTTC. Residues: CASRDHRLVQETQYF.

J is TRBJ2-2 and V is TRBV5-4; D uncertain. The germline V gene encodes CDR1 SGHNT and CDR2 YYREEE (reference sequence). The CDR3 has 16 amino acids. Trimming removed 4 bases from V and 0 bases from J, with 13 bases in between. CDR3 sequence: CASSPSQTANTGELFF. The CDR3, as DNA: TGTGCCAGCAGCCCGTCGCAGACCGCGAACACCGGGGAGCTGTTTTTT.

The genes are TRBV19 and TRBJ2-7; 7 nucleotides match TRBD1. V lost 6 bases and J lost 5; bases outside the gene matches: 7. In germline, CDR1 is LNHDA, CDR2 SQIVND (reference sequence). The CDR3 consists of 13 residues. CDR3 protein: CASRGTGEHEQYF. The CDR3, as DNA: TGTGCCAGTAGGGGAACAGGGGAGCACGAGCAGTACTTC.

The genes are TRBV4-1 and TRBJ2-4; a possible D gene is TRBD1 (7 bases). CDR3 length: 16 amino acids. V lost 0 bases to trimming and J lost 7 bases, with 16 bases between them. CDR1 and CDR2 (germline): MGHRA, YSYEKL. Here the CDR3 DNA reads TGCGCCAGCAGCCAAGAAGGAGGGGGCAGTTGGAACATTCAGTACTTC. This encodes CASSQEGGGSWNIQYF.

The V gene is TRBV10-3, the J gene TRBJ1-1, with unresolved D. The CDR3 has 13 amino acids. With 6 bases removed from V and 8 bases from J, the gap between germline ends came to 16 bases. Looked up from germline, CDR1 is ENHRY and CDR2 is SYGVKD. CDR3 nucleotides: TGTGCCATCAGCCGATACGAGGGTCTAGAAGCTTTCTTT. This translates into CAISRYEGLEAFF.

The chain links TRBV28 to TRBJ1-2; possible D gene TRBD1, 5 bases. V was pared by 5 bases and J by 7 bases, with 17 bases between. The CDR3 consists of 14 residues. CDR1 MDHEN and CDR2 SYDVKM come from the germline V gene. The DNA for the CDR3 is TGTGCCAGCAGTCCAGCGGGGCGACGGGGTGGCTACACCTTC. As protein: CASSPAGRRGGYTF.

The chain joins TRBV6-5 to TRBJ1-2, with a weak D call TRBD1 (6 bases). The CDR3 loop spans 12 amino acids. From germline, CDR1 is MNHEY and CDR2 SVGAGI. V lost 8 bases and J lost 3, with 10 bases in between. The CDR3, as DNA: TGTGCCAGCCACACAGGGCACTATGGCTACACCTTC. Translating it yields CASHTGHYGYTF.

The genes are TRBV11-2 and TRBJ2-5; D is unresolved. Trimming left V 5 bases short and J 1 base short, with 17 bases between. From germline, CDR1 is SGHAT and CDR2 FQNNGV. The CDR3 loop spans 16 amino acids. The CDR3 coding sequence is TGTGCCAGCAGCCTCTCTCGTATACTGGCCCAAGAGACCCAGTACTTC. It specifies CASSLSRILAQETQYF.

The chain recombines TRBV19 with TRBJ2-3; 7 bases match TRBD2. Germline CDR1 reads LNHDA; CDR2 reads SQIVND (reference sequence). The CDR3 loop spans 15 amino acids. V gave up 1 base and J gave up 10 bases; unmatched junction bases: 11. The CDR3 loop is CASSIVGTTLEAQYF. CDR3 DNA sequence: TGTGCCAGTAGTATAGTGGGGACTACCCTTGAGGCGCAGTATTTT.

V is TRBV11-1 and J is TRBJ1-1, with D possibly matching TRBD1 (6 bases). The CDR3 is made up of 14 amino acids. V lost 1 base and J 0 bases, leaving 6 bases between the germline ends. Germline values: CDR1 SGHAT, CDR2 FQDESV (reference sequence). The CDR3 region has the DNA TGTGCCAGCAGCTTAGGGACAGTGAACACTGAAGCTTTCTTT. Encoded protein: CASSLGTVNTEAFF. The full variable domain, rest sourced from reference TRBV11-1 and TRBJ1-1, is EAEVAQSPRYKITEKSQAVAFWCDPISGHATLYWYRQILGQGPELLVQFQDESVVDDSQLPKDRFSAERLKGVDSTLKIQPAELGDSAMYLCASSLGTVNTEAFFGQGTRLTVV.

The chain uses TRBV30 and TRBJ1-2; D is undetermined. Trimming took 0 bases from V and 2 from J, leaving 10 bases between them. Germline CDR1 is GTSNPN and CDR2 is SVGIG (reference sequence). The CDR3 length is 14 residues. This CDR3 is CAWSVHGVNYGYTF. The DNA for the CDR3 is TGTGCCTGGAGTGTACACGGGGTGAACTATGGCTACACCTTC. Full variable domain (missing parts from reference TRBV30 and TRBJ1-2): SQTIHQWPATLVQPVGSPLSLECTVEGTSNPNLYWYRQAAGRGLQLLFYSVGIGQISSEVPQNLSASRPQDRQFILSSKKLLLSDSGFYLCAWSVHGVNYGYTFGSGTRLTVV.